This T cell receptor beta chain was sequenced in a study of T-cell reconstitution after alpha-beta-depleted transplantation in children (dated by TCRdb to the mid-2010s). Regarding the study in general: T-cell immune reconstitution after TCRalphabeta/CD19-depleted allogeneic hematopoietic cell transplantation in children was quantitatively tracked in the study by means of TCR repertoire profiling. Findings and caveats that apply to the study as a whole: The apparently early alphabetaT-cell count recovery about two months after transplant was reportedly dependent on only several hundred rapidly expanded clones derived from non-depleted graft cells. The high TCRbeta diversity at day 60 in some patients was ascribed to recipient T cells and intrathymic progenitors that had survived conditioning. Hyperexpanded clone frequencies declined over subsequent months; after one year, T-cell counts and TCRbeta diversity were mostly attributed to newly produced T cells.

This sample's treatment or condition label indicates: allogeneic hematopoietic cell transplantation with graft depleted of TCRalphabeta T cells and CD19 B cells. TCRalphabeta/CD19-depleted allogeneic hematopoietic cell grafts were given to the transplant recipients, all of whom were children. Library preparation employed PCR. The instrument was an Illumina HiSeq 2500. Molecular barcoding was employed in the preparation of TCR libraries, with unique molecular identifiers being used to normalize TCRbeta repertoire quantification. TCRdb handled the public reads itself, with Q25 trimming in fastp and clone calling in MiXCR, and kept productive beta chains. Rows are unified per CDR3 protein, each entry keeping the most common DNA and genes. Within this sample are 73,000 or so distinct CDR3 sequences, with 4.9% of them counted one time only. Clones ranked in the top ten supply around 18% of the sample.

This clonotype appeared many times. Which antigen it targets is not known. No base quality information exists; no much larger clone differs at one position. Deletion took 6 bases off V and 5 bases off J, with a span of 11 bases between the germline ends. The CDR3 numbers 13 residues from cysteine through phenylalanine. The kept DNA is CDR3 alone, 39 bases in frame from the first base. The TCR was taken from a boy under two years old who had a stem cell transplant for acute myeloid leukemia, so the T cells may come from the graft donor. The sequencing used PBMCs, mostly from graft donor cells, collected 180 days after TCRalphabeta/CD19-depleted stem cell transplant. The chain employs TRBV12-3 or TRBV12-4 and TRBJ2-1, and perhaps TRBD2 as D gene, on 6 matching bases. The CDR3: CASRVGLDNEQFF. In nucleotide form, the sequence is TGTGCCAGCAGGGTGGGACTTGACAATGAGCAGTTCTTC.